This T cell receptor (beta chain) was recovered during a study of spatial heterogeneity in lung cancer. One entry per CDR3 protein, called by TCRdb with MiXCR from the 5' RACE reads. The sample records tens of thousands of distinct CDR3 sequences, approximately 20% being singletons. Germline V gene data show CDR1 as LGHDT and CDR2 as YNNKEL (reference sequence). Trimming cost V 5 bases and J 6 bases; bases outside gene matches: 5. CDR3 length: 15 residues. The time point: sample taken at primary tumor resection. Sequencing was performed on whole RNA extracted from tumor and nontumor lung tissue, or from frozen PBMC, and the material was left unsorted.

The material was PBMCs, obtained at surgery. The J gene is TRBJ2-2, the V gene TRBV3-1; 11 bases are a match to TRBD1. This TCR was recovered from a male donor with early-stage non-small cell lung cancer. In nucleotides, the CDR3 is TGTGCCAGCAGCGTCGGGACAGGGGGACCCGGGGAGCTGTTTTTT. It codes for CASSVGTGGPGELFF. The full variable domain, completed using reference TRBV3-1 and TRBJ2-2, is DTAVSQTPKYLVTQMGNDKSIKCEQNLGHDTMYWYKQDSKKFLKIMFSYNNKELIINETVPNRFSPKSPDKAHLNLHINSLELGDSAVYFCASSVGTGGPGELFFGEGSRLTVL.